This T cell receptor beta chain is drawn from a study of brain metastases from non-small cell lung cancer. To note about this clone: Antigen: not known.

General study points: Compared with primary tumors, brain metastases showed less T-cell infiltration. In about 64% of brain metastases, T-cell clones were expanded compared with matched primary tumors. Metastases had sparse T cells but largely shared repertoires with primaries.

V lost 1 base and J lost 4, with 12 bases in between. Germline V gene sequence: CDR1 SGHNT, CDR2 YYREEE (reference sequence). CDR3 length equals 15 residues. Some clones are missing from TCRdb's copy, which holds only in-frame ones; the method was immunoSEQ multiplex PCR. The sample records roughly 3,700 clones, less than 90% being singletons. Specimen: primary lung tumor tissue. V is TRBV5-4 and J is TRBJ1-3, with D uncertain. This TCR was sampled from a donor at least 40 years old with non-small cell lung cancer. CDR3 sequence: CASSLTGRDGNTIYF. The DNA of the CDR3 is TGTGCCAGCAGCTTGACCGGCAGAGACGGAAACACCATATATTTT.